This T cell receptor beta chain was captured in a study of control samples from healthy donors and cancer patients. Germline CDR1 is SGHAT and CDR2 is FQNNGV. The CDR3 is made up of 13 amino acids. V was trimmed by 1 base and J by 10 bases, leaving 10 bases between them. TCRdb keeps only in-frame clones here, not all; method: immunoSEQ multiplex PCR. The repertoire holds approximately 89,000 clones, with around 86% as singletons. This clonotype was sampled from a man aged 25 to 40 in good health. This sequence joins TRBV11-2 and TRBJ1-4; no firm D call. Sequences were obtained from blood. CDR3 in amino acids: CASSLVIRGKLFF. The DNA for the CDR3 is TGTGCCAGCAGCTTAGTAATACGGGGAAAACTGTTTTTT. The full variable domain, rest sourced from reference TRBV11-2 and TRBJ1-4, is EAGVAQSPRYKIIEKRQSVAFWCNPISGHATLYWYQQILGQGPKLLIQFQNNGVVDDSQLPKDRFSAERLKGVDSTLKIQPAKLEDSAVYLCASSLVIRGKLFFGSGTQLSVL.